The following is a T cell receptor beta chain sequence with its context. Its antigen remains unknown. Donors were healthy Caucasian individuals from Russia aged about 6 to 90. This sample stems from a study of blood T cells in healthy people across ages. Study conclusions and caveats: PBMCs left unsorted prevented a conclusive naive versus antigen-experienced comparison.

PCR was performed a second time for roughly 6 to 12 cycles using a sample-barcoded 5' primer and a J-beta primer mix. TCRdb reprocessed the 5' RACE reads via MiXCR and lists one record per CDR3 protein. The table shows about a million distinct CDR3 sequences, with roughly half occurring only once. The source of this sequence is a woman aged 55-69 years in good health. The material sequenced was blood.

The CDR3 region is CASSRGTSSYNEQFF. CDR3 nucleotides: TGTGCCAGCAGCCGCGGGACTAGCTCCTACAATGAGCAGTTCTTC. The chain has TRBV3-1 and TRBJ2-1, with TRBD2 matching over 8 bases. Germline lookup yields CDR1 LGHDT and CDR2 YNNKEL (reference sequence). The CDR3 loop spans 15 amino acids. V lost 4 bases to trimming and J lost 0 bases; unmatched junction nucleotides: 2.